What follows are 15 T cell receptor beta chains derived from one specimen sequenced in a study of cytomegalovirus exposure and HLA in healthy donors. PCR employed 60 Vbeta and 13 Jbeta primers. Sequenced by immunoSEQ multiplex PCR; TCRdb stores in-frame clones only, minus some. The sample carries under 200,000 clones, 77% recorded once. Sequenced sample: PBMCs. Receptors were obtained from a female donor in good health and CMV-seronegative.

V gene TRBV9 combines with J gene TRBJ2-5; 8 bases align to TRBD2. The CDR3 loop spans 14 amino acids. V lost 6 bases to trimming and J lost 4 bases; unmatched junction nucleotides: 8. Germline values: CDR1 SGDLS, CDR2 YYNGEE. The CDR3 is CASNWLSGRETQYF. The CDR3 nucleotides read TGTGCCAGCAACTGGCTGAGCGGGAGAGAGACCCAGTACTTC.

The V and J genes are TRBV5-5 and TRBJ1-3; 8 bases are a match to TRBD1. The length of the CDR3 is 15 residues. Trimming took 2 bases from V and 9 from J; bases not matched to a gene: 10. Germline assignment: CDR1 SGHKS and CDR2 YYEKEE (reference sequence). The CDR3 DNA sequence: TGTGCCAGCAGCTTTCTAGACCAGGGGGCCAGCACCATATATTTT. It yields the protein CASSFLDQGASTIYF.

The chain recombines TRBV29-1 with TRBJ2-2; 12 bases fit TRBD2. This CDR3 is built from 17 residues. CDR1 is SQVTM and CDR2 is ANQGSEA in the germline V gene. V was clipped by 3 bases and J by 0 bases; unmatched bases: 5. CDR3 sequence: CSVESTSGSANTGELFF. The CDR3 nucleotides are TGCAGCGTTGAGTCGACTAGCGGGAGCGCGAACACCGGGGAGCTGTTTTTT.

This rearrangement joins TRBV9 to TRBJ2-1, with D perhaps matching TRBD2 (5 bases). CDR3 size: 16 residues. Trimming stripped 1 base from V and 3 bases from J, with 14 bases between. Germline V CDR1 and CDR2: SGDLS, YYNGEE. CDR3 protein: CASSVLGIGGYNEQFF. The CDR3 DNA is TGTGCCAGCAGCGTATTGGGAATAGGAGGCTACAATGAGCAGTTCTTC. The full variable domain, completed using reference TRBV9 and TRBJ2-1, is DSGVTQTPKHLITATGQRVTLRCSPRSGDLSVYWYQQSLDQGLQFLIQYYNGEERAKGNILERFSAQQFPDLHSELNLSSLELGDSALYFCASSVLGIGGYNEQFFGPGTRLTVL.

The chain links TRBV7-2 to TRBJ2-5, with TRBD2 identical over 9 bases. Germline-derived CDR1 and CDR2 are SGHTA and FQGNSA. V was clipped by 2 bases and J by 1 base; unmatched bases: 2. The CDR3 consists of 15 residues. CDR3 residues: CASSLQRGAQETQYF. CDR3 nucleotides: TGTGCCAGCAGCTTACAGCGGGGGGCCCAAGAGACCCAGTACTTC.

The chain has TRBV7-9 and TRBJ1-2, with TRBD1 matching 7 bases. CDR1 SEHNR and CDR2 FQNEAQ come from the germline V gene (reference sequence). The V gene end was trimmed by 5 bases and the J gene end by 4 bases; junction bases not matched to a gene: 7. This CDR3 comprises 14 residues. For the CDR3, the DNA is TGTGCCAGCAGCCCATCCGGGACAGCCTATGGCTACACCTTC. Amino acids: CASSPSGTAYGYTF.

The V gene is TRBV14, the J gene TRBJ2-7; 8 bases are a match to TRBD2. The trim removed 3 bases at V and 3 bases at J, leaving 4 bases unmatched. CDR3 length: 14 amino acids. Germline CDR1 is SGHDN and CDR2 is FVKESK. This CDR3 reads CASSHRTSRYEQYF. The CDR3 DNA sequence: TGTGCCAGCAGCCACAGGACTAGCCGCTACGAGCAGTACTTC. The whole variable domain, remainder taken from reference TRBV14 and TRBJ2-7, is EAGVTQFPSHSVIEKGQTVTLRCDPISGHDNLYWYRRVMGKEIKFLLHFVKESKQDESGMPNNRFLAERTGGTYSTLKVQPAELEDSGVYFCASSHRTSRYEQYFGPGTRLTVT.

V is TRBV28 and J is TRBJ1-2; maybe TRBD1 (5 bases). Germline V gene sequence: CDR1 MDHEN, CDR2 SYDVKM. The CDR3 contains 13 residues. V lost 3 bases, J lost 8 bases, and 13 bases lay in between. This chain's CDR3 is CASSLGGLGGYTF. DNA of the CDR3: TGTGCCAGCAGTTTGGGGGGACTCGGAGGCTACACCTTC.

This chain connects TRBV11-1 to TRBJ2-1; 8 positions match TRBD2. The CDR3 contains 14 residues. J lost 10 bases, V lost 5 bases, and 10 bases had no gene match. Germline CDR1 and CDR2: SGHAT and FQDESV (reference sequence). CDR3 residues: CASSPLLAGREQFF. The DNA for the CDR3 is TGTGCCAGCAGCCCCCTCTTAGCGGGGCGAGAGCAGTTCTTC.

V usage is TRBV15 and J usage is TRBJ1-5; possible D gene TRBD1, 5 bases. Trimming stripped 0 bases from V and 7 bases from J, with 16 bases between. Germline values: CDR1 LNHNV, CDR2 YYDKDF (reference sequence). The length of the CDR3 is 16 residues. Here the CDR3 DNA reads TGTGCCACCAGCAGAGATTTGTCCAGGGCAGGACAGCCCCAGCATTTT. This gives the protein CATSRDLSRAGQPQHF.

The J gene is TRBJ1-4, the V gene TRBV7-8; TRBD1 matches at 10 bases. The CDR3 spans 14 residues. CDR1 and CDR2 from the germline V gene are SGHVS and FQNEAQ. The junction had 3 bases not matched to a gene; V was cut back by 4 bases and J by 7 bases. CDR3 residues: CASSSGQGGEKLFF. CDR3 DNA: TGTGCCAGCAGCTCCGGACAGGGGGGTGAAAAACTGTTTTTT.

This clone has just one count. The rearrangement joins TRBV29-1 to TRBJ2-1; D not resolved. Trimming took off 4 bases at V and 6 bases at J, with 13 bases between the two ends. Germline values: CDR1 SQVTM, CDR2 ANQGSEA. This CDR3 is built from 13 residues. The CDR3 is CSVVLPTSNEQFF. The CDR3 DNA is TGCAGCGTTGTACTTCCGACTTCCAATGAGCAGTTCTTC.

This chain connects TRBV18 to TRBJ2-1; D may be TRBD1 (5 bases). This CDR3 contains 16 residues. In germline, CDR1 is KGHSH, CDR2 LQKENI. V was clipped by 1 base and J by 0 bases, with 10 bases between them. The CDR3 is CASSPLAGISYNEQFF. Here the CDR3 DNA reads TGTGCCAGCTCACCACTCGCAGGGATCTCCTACAATGAGCAGTTCTTC.

The genes are TRBV20-1 and TRBJ1-2, with 7 bases that match TRBD1. After removal of 7 bases from V and 5 bases from J, the junction contained 4 bases not matched to a gene. This CDR3 spans 11 amino acids. Germline V gene sequence: CDR1 DFQATT, CDR2 SNEGSKA (reference sequence). CDR3 loop: CSGQGRYGYTF. CDR3 DNA sequence: TGCAGTGGACAGGGCAGATATGGCTACACCTTC.

The chain is built from TRBV28 and TRBJ1-1; possible D gene TRBD1, 6 bases. The V end lost 7 bases, the J end lost 5 bases, and 11 bases lay between the germline ends. Germline V gene data show CDR1 as MDHEN and CDR2 as SYDVKM. This CDR3 region has 12 residues. CDR3 amino acids: CASIGGVTEAFF. Here the CDR3 DNA reads TGTGCCAGCATAGGGGGGGTGACTGAAGCTTTCTTT.